The clone carrying this T cell receptor (beta chain) was observed at least ten times. Time point in this sample: sample taken at primary tumor resection. Unsorted tumor, nontumor lung tissue or cryopreserved PBMC supplied the whole RNA. The cohort: about 79 early-stage, untreated non-small cell lung cancer patients. A distinct unique molecular identifier was carried by each TCR cDNA molecule. TCRdb itself ran the 5' RACE reads through MiXCR, one entry per CDR3 protein. The table records 80,000 to 95,000 distinct CDR3 sequences, approximately 8.9% of them present only once. The sample belongs to a study of spatial heterogeneity in lung cancer. J gave up 15 bases and V 3 bases, and 14 bases lay outside the gene matches. The length of the CDR3 is 14 residues. Per the germline V gene, CDR1 is LGHDT and CDR2 is YNNKEL (reference sequence).

The gene calls are TRBV3-1 and TRBJ2-1; 7 bases line up with TRBD1. The receptor was isolated from a male donor with early-stage non-small cell lung cancer. Here the sequenced sample was PBMCs, taken at surgery. The CDR3 nucleotides are TGTGCCAGCAGCCAGAGCCCAGCGGACAGGCCTAGGTTCTTC. Translation: CASSQSPADRPRFF.